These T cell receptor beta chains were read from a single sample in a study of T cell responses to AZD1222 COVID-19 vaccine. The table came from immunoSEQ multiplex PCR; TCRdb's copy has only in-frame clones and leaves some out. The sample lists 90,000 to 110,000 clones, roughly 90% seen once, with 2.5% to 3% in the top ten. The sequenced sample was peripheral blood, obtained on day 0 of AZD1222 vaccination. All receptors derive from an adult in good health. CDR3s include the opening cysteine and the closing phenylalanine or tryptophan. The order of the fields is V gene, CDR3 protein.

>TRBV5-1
CASSLSGSGETQYF
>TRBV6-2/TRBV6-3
CASSFDGYNEQFF
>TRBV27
CASSLWAPSAPLGSPLHF
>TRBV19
CASSILMGGSNTGELFF
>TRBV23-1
CARSQVGYSNQPQHF
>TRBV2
CASSEGQNGLQPQHF
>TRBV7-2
CASSLAPPQKQFF
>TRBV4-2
CASSQFRGERDTGELFF
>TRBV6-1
CASSEVWSSGGVSYEQYF
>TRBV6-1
CASSEYGRGSGNTIYF
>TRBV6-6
CASRDLTSPLGYTF
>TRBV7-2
CASSFRDSNYGYTF
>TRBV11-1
CASSLASGSSGTGELFF
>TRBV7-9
CASNELNSGNTIYF
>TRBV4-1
CASSQVAGQARNIQYF
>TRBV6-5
CAGRGGHNQPQHF
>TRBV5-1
CASREGTGAEKLFF
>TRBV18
CASSPLGLDSPLHF
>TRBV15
CATRQGTEETQYF
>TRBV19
CASSTGLLLYNEQFF
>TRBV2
CASSEDGINGYTF
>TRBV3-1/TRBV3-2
CASSQGGGSQAFF
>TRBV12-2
CASRLSGEVYGYTF
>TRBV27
CASSPWPPFEAFF
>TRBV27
CASSPQRGTGGQPQHF
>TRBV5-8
CASSLVLPGEAFF
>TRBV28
CASSLWNGDLPAGEKLFF
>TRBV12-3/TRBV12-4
CASRRGVGGYTF
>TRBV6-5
CASSYSRQGARGYTF
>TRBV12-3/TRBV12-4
CASSFFLSNEQFF
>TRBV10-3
CAISGGQFNSPLHF
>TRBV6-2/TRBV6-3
CASSPSTRNTEAFF
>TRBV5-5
CASSLTDRQPQHF
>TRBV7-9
CASSLGTGSSYNEQFF
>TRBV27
CASSLLGNSGANVLTF
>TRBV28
CASSFAGGLSYEQYF
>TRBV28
CASSSGLNTEAFF
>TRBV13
CASSLPLKGARETQYF
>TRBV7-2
CASSQTLGRAYEQYF
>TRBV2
CASDDAGGLKNEQFF
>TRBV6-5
CASSYRGQSSYEQYF
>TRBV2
CASKSRGTFVSQPQHF
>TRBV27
CASSSLRGGASYEQYF
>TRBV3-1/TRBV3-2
CASSRAGGNSPLHF
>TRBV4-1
CASSKAQTSGLGYNEQFF
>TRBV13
CASTHPDRGYYGYTF
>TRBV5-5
CASSLLPGNLADAYEQYF
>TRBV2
CASSVAGDNEQFF
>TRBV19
CASSILAFGDGPTDTQYF
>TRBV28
CASSSGTGVSPLHF
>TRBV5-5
CASSLDFFTDTQYF